The 16 T cell receptor beta chains below all came from one sample that was sequenced in a study of control samples from healthy donors and cancer patients. The assay was immunoSEQ multiplex PCR, and TCRdb's table has in-frame clones only and misses some. Here the sample spans fewer than 200,000 clones, approximately 86% being singletons. The sample consisted of blood. These receptors were collected from a woman aged 30 to 39 in good health.

This clone has a single count. This sequence joins TRBV6-2 or TRBV6-3 and TRBJ1-2; unclear D gene. CDR3 length equals 14 residues. CDR1 and CDR2 from the germline V gene are MNHEY and SVGEGT. Deletions cut 6 bases from V and 4 bases from J, with 15 bases between. The DNA for the CDR3 is TGTGCCAGCAGCCCGGCGCAGAGAATCTATGGCTACACCTTC. Translated, it gives CASSPAQRIYGYTF.

The chain is built from TRBV5-1 and TRBJ2-1; 9 bases align to TRBD2. CDR3 length: 14 residues. The junction had 0 bases not matched to a gene; V was cut back by 5 bases and J by 0 bases. Germline CDR1 reads SGHRS; CDR2 reads YFSETQ. CDR3 in DNA: TGCGCCAGCAGTAGCGGGAGCTCCTACAATGAGCAGTTCTTC. This translates into CASSSGSSYNEQFF.

The rearrangement joins TRBV9 to TRBJ1-1; 8 bases agree with TRBD1. Trimming cost V 4 bases and J 9 bases; bases outside gene matches: 5. CDR3 length equals 12 residues. Germline CDR1 is SGDLS and CDR2 is YYNGEE. For the CDR3, the DNA is TGTGCCAGCAGCCCTCAGGGGGCGCAAGCTTTCTTT. This sequence encodes CASSPQGAQAFF.

This chain joins TRBV5-6 and TRBJ2-5; D call uncertain. This CDR3 has 11 residues. Germline lookup yields CDR1 SGHDT and CDR2 YYEEEE. The ends were cut back, 5 bases at V and 1 base at J, with 3 bases in the middle. The CDR3 here is CASSTQETQYF. CDR3 bases: TGTGCCAGCAGTACCCAAGAGACCCAGTACTTC. Drawing the rest from reference TRBV5-6 and TRBJ2-5, the complete variable domain is DAGVTQSPTHLIKTRGQQVTLRCSPKSGHDTVSWYQQALGQGPQFIFQYYEEEERQRGNFPDRFSGHQFPNYSSELNVNALLLGDSALYLCASSTQETQYFGPGTRLLVL.

This rearrangement joins TRBV2 to TRBJ2-7, with a tentative D call TRBD1 (5 bases). V dropped 8 bases and J dropped 2 bases, with 13 bases sitting between them. Per germline, CDR1 SNHLY and CDR2 FYNNEI. This CDR3 spans 13 amino acids. The CDR3 is CASQTAMTYEQYF. The CDR3 DNA sequence: TGTGCCAGCCAGACAGCCATGACCTACGAGCAGTACTTC.

The J gene is TRBJ2-1, the V gene TRBV7-2; possibly TRBD2 for D (6 bases). V lost 5 bases, J lost 7 bases, and 18 bases lay in between. The CDR3 length is 15 residues. Germline values: CDR1 SGHTA, CDR2 FQGNSA. CDR3 in amino acids: CASSGAWREGNEQFF. CDR3 sequence (DNA): TGTGCCAGCAGCGGGGCCTGGCGGGAAGGAAATGAGCAGTTCTTC. Variable domain in full (rest from reference TRBV7-2 and TRBJ2-1): GAGVSQSPSNKVTEKGKDVELRCDPISGHTALYWYRQSLGQGLEFLIYFQGNSAPDKSGLPSDRFSAERTGGSVSTLTIQRTQQEDSAVYLCASSGAWREGNEQFFGPGTRLTVL.

V is TRBV5-1 and J is TRBJ2-7, with TRBD1 matching over 7 bases. This CDR3 contains 15 residues. The germline gives CDR1 SGHRS, CDR2 YFSETQ. J lost 5 bases, V lost 0 bases, and 8 bases had no gene match. CDR3 sequence reads: CASSLAGQVVDEQYF. DNA of the CDR3: TGCGCCAGCAGCTTGGCCGGACAGGTCGTCGACGAGCAGTACTTC.

The CDR3 sequence: CASTQGTNYEQYF. The CDR3, as DNA: TGTGCCAGCACCCAGGGGACTAACTACGAGCAGTACTTC. The chain combines TRBV5-6 with TRBJ2-7; D possibly corresponds to TRBD2 (7 bases). V lost 6 bases and J lost 3, with 13 bases in between. The germline gives CDR1 SGHDT, CDR2 YYEEEE. CDR3 length: 13 residues.

J is TRBJ2-3 and V is TRBV3-1 (or the pseudogene TRBV3-2), with 12 bases fitting TRBD2. Germline V gene data show CDR1 as LGHDT and CDR2 as YNNKEL (reference sequence). The CDR3 is made up of 15 amino acids. The V segment lost 4 bases and the J segment 5 bases; nucleotides outside the gene matches: 4. CDR3 in amino acids: CASSRLAGVEDTQYF. The CDR3 region has the DNA TGTGCCAGCAGCCGACTAGCGGGAGTGGAAGATACGCAGTATTTT.

The chain combines TRBV19 with TRBJ1-1; no reliable D call. Germline-derived CDR1 and CDR2 are LNHDA and SQIVND (reference sequence). The V end lost 5 bases, the J end lost 4 bases, and 11 bases lay between the germline ends. The CDR3 consists of 13 residues. The CDR3 nucleotides read TGTGCCAGTAGTGCCACTAGAAGCACTGAAGCTTTCTTT. Its translation is CASSATRSTEAFF. The full variable domain, rest sourced from reference TRBV19 and TRBJ1-1, is DGGITQSPKYLFRKEGQNVTLSCEQNLNHDAMYWYRQDPGQGLRLIYYSQIVNDFQKGDIAEGYSVSREKKESFPLTVTSAQKNPTAFYLCASSATRSTEAFFGQGTRLTVV.

This clone was found once. The rearrangement joins TRBV5-4 to TRBJ2-5, with D tentatively TRBD1 (5 bases). This CDR3 comprises 14 residues. Trimming left V 2 bases short and J 5 bases short, with 13 bases between. Germline V gives CDR1 SGHNT, CDR2 YYREEE (reference sequence). CDR3 protein: CASSFWSGAETQYF. Here the CDR3 DNA reads TGTGCCAGCAGCTTTTGGAGTGGGGCGGAGACCCAGTACTTC.

The chain links TRBV2 to TRBJ2-2; no clear D. This CDR3 has 12 amino acids. V was shortened by 6 bases and J by 11 bases, with 13 bases between the two germline ends. Germline V CDR1 and CDR2: SNHLY, FYNNEI. CDR3 residues: CASRSVEPELFF. CDR3 nucleotide sequence: TGTGCCAGCAGGTCCGTCGAGCCCGAGCTGTTTTTT. The full variable domain, its missing parts supplied by reference TRBV2 and TRBJ2-2, is EPEVTQTPSHQVTQMGQEVILRCVPISNHLYFYWYRQILGQKVEFLVSFYNNEISEKSEIFDDQFSVERPDGSNFTLKIRSTKLEDSAMYFCASRSVEPELFFGEGSRLTVL.

J is TRBJ1-1 and V is TRBV14, with D possibly matching TRBD1 (6 bases). This CDR3 contains 15 residues. The germline V and J ends were trimmed by 5 bases and 6 bases, with 19 bases remaining between them. Germline V gene data show CDR1 as SGHDN and CDR2 as FVKESK. CDR3 in DNA: TGTGCCAGCAGCACCCGGGACACAGCGTCACCTGAAGCTTTCTTT. This sequence encodes CASSTRDTASPEAFF.

The gene calls are TRBV2 and TRBJ1-6; tentatively, D is TRBD1 (6 bases). Trimming stripped 8 bases from V and 0 bases from J, with 20 bases between. Looked up from germline, CDR1 is SNHLY and CDR2 is FYNNEI. The CDR3 loop spans 18 amino acids. DNA of the CDR3: TGTGCCAGCTTTGGCGGGACACTACTGAGCTCCTATAATTCACCCCTCCACTTT. It specifies CASFGGTLLSSYNSPLHF.

The V call is TRBV6-5, the J call TRBJ2-2; 12 bases line up with TRBD1. Unmatched junction bases numbered 7, after V lost 10 bases and J lost 4 bases. Germline assignment: CDR1 MNHEY and CDR2 SVGAGI. The CDR3 has 15 amino acids. The CDR3 is CATGTGGLGTGELFF. CDR3 DNA: TGTGCCACAGGGACAGGGGGCTTGGGCACCGGGGAGCTGTTTTTT.

The genes are TRBV28 and TRBJ2-3, with D maybe TRBD1 (6 bases). Trimming removed 7 bases at V and 0 bases at J, with 11 bases between. The CDR3 runs to 14 residues. CDR1 and CDR2 from the germline V gene are MDHEN and SYDVKM. The CDR3 DNA reads TGTGCCAGCAACCGGGACATTAGCACAGATACGCAGTATTTT. This sequence encodes CASNRDISTDTQYF.